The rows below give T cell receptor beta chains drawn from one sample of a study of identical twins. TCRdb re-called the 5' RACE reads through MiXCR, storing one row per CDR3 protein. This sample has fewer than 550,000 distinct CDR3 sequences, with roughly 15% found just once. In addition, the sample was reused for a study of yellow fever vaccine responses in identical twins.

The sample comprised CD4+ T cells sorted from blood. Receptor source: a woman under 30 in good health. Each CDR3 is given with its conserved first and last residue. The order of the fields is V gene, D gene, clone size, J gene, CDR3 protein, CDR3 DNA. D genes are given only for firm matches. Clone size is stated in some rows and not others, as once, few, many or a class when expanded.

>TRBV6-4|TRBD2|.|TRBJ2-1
CASSQRGDYNEQFF
TGTGCCAGCAGTCAGCGGGGAGACTACAATGAGCAGTTCTTC
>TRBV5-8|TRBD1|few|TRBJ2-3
CASSYQGQTQDTQYF
TGTGCCAGCAGCTACCAGGGACAGACCCAAGATACGCAGTATTTT
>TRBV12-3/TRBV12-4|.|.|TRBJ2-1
CAITKISAYNEQFF
TGTGCCATCACGAAGATTAGCGCATACAATGAGCAGTTCTTC
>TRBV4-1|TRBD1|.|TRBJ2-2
CASSQARPGTGEGGELFF
TGCGCCAGCAGCCAAGCCCGGCCCGGAACAGGGGAAGGCGGGGAGCTGTTTTTT
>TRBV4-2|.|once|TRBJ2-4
CASSRGTSGVRAKNIQYF
TGTGCCAGCAGCCGCGGGACGTCTGGTGTACGAGCCAAAAACATTCAGTACTTC
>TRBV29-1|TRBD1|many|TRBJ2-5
CSAYDRGRETQYF
TGCAGCGCTTATGACAGGGGGCGGGAGACCCAGTACTTC
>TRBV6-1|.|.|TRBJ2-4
CASSELMMRDQDIQYF
TGTGCCAGCAGTGAATTAATGATGAGGGATCAAGACATTCAGTACTTC
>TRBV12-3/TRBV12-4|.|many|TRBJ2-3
CASSSPWSTDTQYF
TGTGCCAGCAGTTCCCCCTGGAGCACAGATACGCAGTATTTT
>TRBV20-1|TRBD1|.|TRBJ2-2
CSATKTGTSTGELFF
TGCAGTGCTACAAAGACAGGGACGAGCACCGGGGAGCTGTTTTTT
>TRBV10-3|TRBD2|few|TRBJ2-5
CAISSGVAGGETQYF
TGTGCCATCAGTTCGGGAGTAGCGGGAGGAGAGACCCAGTACTTC
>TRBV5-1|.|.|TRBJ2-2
CASSLAGGAANTGELFF
TGCGCCAGCAGCTTGGCCGGGGGAGCGGCGAACACCGGGGAGCTGTTTTTT